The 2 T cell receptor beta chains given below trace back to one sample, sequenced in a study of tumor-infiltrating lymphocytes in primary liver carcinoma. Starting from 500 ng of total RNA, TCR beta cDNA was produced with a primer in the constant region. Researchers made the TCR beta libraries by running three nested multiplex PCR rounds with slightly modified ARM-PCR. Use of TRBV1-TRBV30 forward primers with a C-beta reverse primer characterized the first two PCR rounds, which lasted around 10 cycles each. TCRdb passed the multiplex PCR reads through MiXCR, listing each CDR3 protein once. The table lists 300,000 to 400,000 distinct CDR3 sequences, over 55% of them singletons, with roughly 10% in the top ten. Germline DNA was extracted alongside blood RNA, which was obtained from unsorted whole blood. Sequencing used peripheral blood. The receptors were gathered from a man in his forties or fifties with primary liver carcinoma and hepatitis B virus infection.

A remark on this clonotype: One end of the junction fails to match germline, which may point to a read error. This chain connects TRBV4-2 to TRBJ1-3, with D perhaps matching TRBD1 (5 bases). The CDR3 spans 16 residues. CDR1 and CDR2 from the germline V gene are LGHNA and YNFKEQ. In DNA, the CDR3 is TGTGTCAGCAGCCAAGGACGGGACGGCTCTGGAAACACCGTATATTTT. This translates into CVSSQGRDGSGNTVYF.

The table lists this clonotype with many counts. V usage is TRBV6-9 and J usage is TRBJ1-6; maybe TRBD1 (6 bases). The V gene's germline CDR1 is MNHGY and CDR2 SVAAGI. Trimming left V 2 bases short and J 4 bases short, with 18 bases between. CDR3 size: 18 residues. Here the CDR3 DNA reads TGTGCCAGCAGTTATGGGGACAAAAGGAGGGCGTATAATTCACCCCTCCACTTT. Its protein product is CASSYGDKRRAYNSPLHF.